The 4 T cell receptor beta chains below were found in one sample sequenced in a study of blood T cell repertoires in COVID-19 (dated by TCRdb to about 2020). Receptors were amplified or captured by the immunoSEQ multiplex PCR assay. TCRdb stores this immuneACCESS table with in-frame sequences only. Part of the clones is absent; in the studies checked, under half of the shortfall reflects unresolved V genes, and no reason is known for the rest. The sample table holds roughly 38,000 clones, of which roughly 88% were seen once. About an eighth of the sample is in the top ten clones. The sample was peripheral blood. These receptors came from a man between 65 and 80 years old with acute or convalescent COVID-19.

The chain has TRBV7-2 and TRBJ2-4; 8 bases map to TRBD1. Per germline, CDR1 SGHTA and CDR2 FQGNSA. Trimming removed 0 bases from V and 0 bases from J; junction bases left unmatched: 13. This CDR3 has 20 residues. As DNA, the CDR3 is TGTGCCAGCAGCTTAGCGAAGACAGGGGACGTTACGATAGCCAAAAACATTCAGTACTTC. Translation gives CASSLAKTGDVTIAKNIQYF.

V gene TRBV4-1 combines with J gene TRBJ2-3, with TRBD2 matching over 7 bases. CDR1 MGHRA and CDR2 YSYEKL come from the germline V gene. The CDR3 is made up of 17 amino acids. With 4 bases clipped from V and 1 base from J, the junction kept 11 bases outside the gene matches. As DNA, the CDR3 is TGCGCCAGCAGCCTAAGTGGGGTGGCGGGAGGCACAGATACGCAGTATTTT. Protein product: CASSLSGVAGGTDTQYF.

This clone was observed once. V gene TRBV28 combines with J gene TRBJ2-1, with 7 bases aligning to TRBD2. Germline-derived CDR1 and CDR2 are MDHEN and SYDVKM. The V segment lost 7 bases and the J segment 4 bases; nucleotides outside the gene matches: 7. The CDR3 contains 14 residues. The CDR3 DNA reads as TGTGCCAGCATATCTAGCGGAGAGTACAATGAGCAGTTCTTC. Protein sequence: CASISSGEYNEQFF.

V and J are TRBV28 and TRBJ2-7, with 9 bases lining up with TRBD1. Losses at the gene ends were 4 bases for V and 3 bases for J; bases not matched to a gene: 4. The germline CDR1 and CDR2 sequences are MDHEN and SYDVKM. This CDR3 comprises 14 residues. For the CDR3, the DNA is TGTGCCAGCAGTTCCCCGGGACAGGGCTACGAGCAGTACTTC. This translates into CASSSPGQGYEQYF.